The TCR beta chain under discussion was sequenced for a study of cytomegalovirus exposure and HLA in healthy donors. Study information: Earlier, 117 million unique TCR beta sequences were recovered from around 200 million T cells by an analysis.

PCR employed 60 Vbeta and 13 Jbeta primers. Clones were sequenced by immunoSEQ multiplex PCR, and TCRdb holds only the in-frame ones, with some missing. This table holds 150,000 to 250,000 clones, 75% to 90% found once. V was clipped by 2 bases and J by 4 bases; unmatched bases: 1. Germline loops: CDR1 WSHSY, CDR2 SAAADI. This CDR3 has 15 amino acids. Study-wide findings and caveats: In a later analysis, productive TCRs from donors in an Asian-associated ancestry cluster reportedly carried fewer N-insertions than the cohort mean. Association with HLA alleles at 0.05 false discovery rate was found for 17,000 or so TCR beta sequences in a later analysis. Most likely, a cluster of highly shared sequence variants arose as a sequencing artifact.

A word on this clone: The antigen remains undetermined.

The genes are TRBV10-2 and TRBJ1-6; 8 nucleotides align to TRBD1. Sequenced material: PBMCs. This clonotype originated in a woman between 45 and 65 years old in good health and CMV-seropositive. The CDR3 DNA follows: TGCGCCAGCAGTGAGCAGGGGGCGTATAATTCACCCCTCCACTTT. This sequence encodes CASSEQGAYNSPLHF.